The entry below describes one T cell receptor (beta chain). The antigen remains undetermined. The data derive from a study of shared clonotypes between healthy human individuals. Study overall: CD4 naive cells filled three plates per donor, CD4 memory three, CD8 naive two and CD8 memory one. Study outcomes and limitations: Shared clonotypes: roughly 5% naive CD4, approximately 3.4% naive CD8, less than 2.5% memory CD4, roughly 0.4% memory CD8.

Repertoires were generated with immunoSEQ multiplex PCR, while TCRdb's copy carries only in-frame clones and drops some. The sample lists over a million clones, more than 75% seen once, with 0.6% to 0.7% in the top ten. Germline loops: CDR1 MNHNS, CDR2 SASEGT. The CDR3 covers 15 residues. The V segment lost 4 bases and the J segment 7 bases; nucleotides outside the gene matches: 11. CD4+ cells were split into CD45RA+ naive and CD45RA-negative memory subsets. Sequencing was performed on memory CD4+ T cells from PBMCs. Subset given: CD45RA-negative fraction. The clonotype originates from a man aged 18 to 29 in good health. Some clones in this sample may be carry-over from other donors' samples. The chain uses TRBV6-1 and TRBJ1-1; 8 bases match TRBD1. In DNA, the CDR3 is TGTGCCAGCAGTGTATCCAGGGGGCGCCGGAATGAAGCTTTCTTT. Its translation: CASSVSRGRRNEAFF.